This record concerns one T cell receptor beta chain sequence. Its specificity is not known. Only in-frame clones appear in the TCRdb table, and some are missing; sequencing was by immunoSEQ multiplex PCR. The sample gives about 120,000 clones, almost 95% of which show up once; more than 1.5% is in the top ten. This specimen comes from a study of T cell responses to AZD1222 COVID-19 vaccine. Whole-study results and caveats: It was only after the peak T cell response that any repertoires were sampled. Seropositive at baseline were only a handful of AZD1222 recipients.

This TCR was recovered from an adult who received the AZD1222 COVID-19 vaccine. Sequences were derived from peripheral blood, sampled 28 days after the second AZD1222 dose.

In DNA form, the CDR3 reads TGTGCCAGCAGTTCAACAGGGGATAATTCACCCCTCCACTTT. Its translation is CASSSTGDNSPLHF. The chain uses TRBV28 and TRBJ1-6, with 7 bases that match TRBD1. The CDR3 is 14 amino acids. The germline gives CDR1 MDHEN, CDR2 SYDVKM. The J segment lost 5 bases and the V segment lost 4 bases, leaving 2 bases of the junction unmatched.